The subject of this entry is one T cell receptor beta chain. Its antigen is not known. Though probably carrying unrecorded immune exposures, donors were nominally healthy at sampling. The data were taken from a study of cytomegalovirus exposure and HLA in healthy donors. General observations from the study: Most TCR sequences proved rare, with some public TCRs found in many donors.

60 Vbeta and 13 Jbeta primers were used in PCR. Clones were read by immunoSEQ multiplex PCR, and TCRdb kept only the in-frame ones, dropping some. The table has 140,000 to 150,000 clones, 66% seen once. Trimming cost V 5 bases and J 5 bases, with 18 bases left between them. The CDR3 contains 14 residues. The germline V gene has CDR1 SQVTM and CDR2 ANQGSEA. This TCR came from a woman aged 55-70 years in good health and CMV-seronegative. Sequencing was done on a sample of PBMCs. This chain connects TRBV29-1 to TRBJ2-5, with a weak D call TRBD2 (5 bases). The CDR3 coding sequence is TGCAGCGTTAAAAGAAACCAAATAGCGGAGACCCAGTACTTC. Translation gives CSVKRNQIAETQYF.